This T cell receptor (beta chain) came from a study of blood T cell repertoires in COVID-19. On the study more broadly: Symptom resolution, clearance, or two negative PCRs marked donors in Cohort 3 as recovered.

Cohorts were based on clinical histories the participants reported. This CDR3 spans 16 amino acids. Looked up from germline, CDR1 is MNHNY and CDR2 is SVGAGI (reference sequence). V shed 5 bases and J 4 bases; nucleotides not matched to a gene: 7. Authors' analysis steps: Using reference gene primer amplification, nucleated cell counts were estimated. The repertoire was sequenced with immunoSEQ multiplex PCR; TCRdb's copy has only in-frame clones and lacks some. The DNA gave D and trimming, while V, J and clone size come from that table. In the table there are some 220,000 clones, 86% of which are singletons.

This TCR was recovered from a woman between 45 and 65 years old in a cohort exposed to, infected with or recovered from COVID-19 (not recorded which). Sequenced: PBMCs or T cells enriched from blood (not recorded which). The chain uses TRBV6-6 and TRBJ2-2, with 10 bases aligning to TRBD1. The CDR3 protein is CASSPPGQGSTGELFF. The DNA for the CDR3 is TGTGCCAGCAGTCCCCCGGGACAGGGGAGCACCGGGGAGCTGTTTTTT.